The rows below give T cell receptor beta chains drawn from one sample of a study of T cells in Graves' hyperthyroidism and ophthalmopathy. One entry per CDR3 protein, called by TCRdb with MiXCR from the multiplex PCR reads. The repertoire has around 350,000 distinct CDR3 sequences, 19% of them found once; the top ten carry 3% to 4%. The sequenced material came from blood. These receptors were taken from a young woman with Graves' hyperthyroidism. Each CDR3 is given with its conserved first and last residue. D genes are given only for firm matches. Part of the rows lack a size; the others show once, few, many or a class for expanded clones.

D gene: NA; CDR3 length: 16; V gene: TRBV18; J gene: TRBJ2-2; clone size: many; CDR3 DNA: TGTGCCAGCTCTAGCCAGGGGACACCTAACACCGGGGAGCTGTTTTTT; CDR3 protein: CASSSQGTPNTGELFF
D gene: TRBD1; CDR3 length: 13; V gene: TRBV3-1; J gene: TRBJ2-4; clone size: few; CDR3 DNA: TGTGCCAGCAATAATCGGGGACAGGGAATTCAGTACTTC; CDR3 protein: CASNNRGQGIQYF
D gene: NA; CDR3 length: 11; V gene: TRBV14; J gene: TRBJ1-1; clone size: many; CDR3 DNA: TGTGCCAGCAGCCGAGGGAGTGAAGCTTTCTTT; CDR3 protein: CASSRGSEAFF
D gene: TRBD2; CDR3 length: 13; V gene: TRBV20-1; J gene: TRBJ2-5; clone size: NA; CDR3 DNA: TGCAGTGGTAGCGGGGGGGCGGGAGAGACCCAGTACTTC; CDR3 protein: CSGSGGAGETQYF
D gene: TRBD1; CDR3 length: 15; V gene: TRBV20-1; J gene: TRBJ1-1; clone size: many; CDR3 DNA: TGCAGTGCTAGACAGGGGGCGTCCGGAGAAACTGAAGCTTTCTTT; CDR3 protein: CSARQGASGETEAFF
D gene: NA; CDR3 length: 15; V gene: TRBV12-3/TRBV12-4; J gene: TRBJ1-1; clone size: NA; CDR3 DNA: TGTGCCAGCAGTCCCGGGATGGGGGTGAACACTGAAGCTTTCTTT; CDR3 protein: CASSPGMGVNTEAFF
D gene: NA; CDR3 length: 13; V gene: TRBV2; J gene: TRBJ2-5; clone size: NA; CDR3 DNA: TGTGCCAGCAGTACGACTAGCCAAGAGACCCAGTACTTC; CDR3 protein: CASSTTSQETQYF
D gene: TRBD2; CDR3 length: 18; V gene: TRBV7-6; J gene: TRBJ2-2; clone size: NA; CDR3 DNA: TGTGCCAGCAGCTTAGAAGTAGCGGGGGGCCTCAACACCGGGGAGCTGTTTTTT; CDR3 protein: CASSLEVAGGLNTGELFF
D gene: TRBD1; CDR3 length: 16; V gene: TRBV11-1; J gene: TRBJ1-2; clone size: many; CDR3 DNA: TGTGCCAGCAGGGAGGGGCAGGGGGGGATCTACTATGGCTACACCTTC; CDR3 protein: CASREGQGGIYYGYTF
D gene: NA; CDR3 length: 9; V gene: TRBV29-1; J gene: TRBJ1-2; clone size: many; CDR3 DNA: TGCAGCAACACACGGGGCTACACCTTC; CDR3 protein: CSNTRGYTF
D gene: TRBD2; CDR3 length: 17; V gene: TRBV9; J gene: TRBJ2-7; clone size: many; CDR3 DNA: TGTGCCAGCAGCGTAGAGGGCGGGGGGGCATGGTCCTACGAGCAGTACTTC; CDR3 protein: CASSVEGGGAWSYEQYF
D gene: TRBD1; CDR3 length: 16; V gene: TRBV4-3; J gene: TRBJ1-1; clone size: NA; CDR3 DNA: TGCGCCAGCAGCCAAGGATACAGGGGGAGGGAGACTGAAGCTTTCTTT; CDR3 protein: CASSQGYRGRETEAFF
D gene: NA; CDR3 length: 16; V gene: TRBV6-1; J gene: TRBJ1-1; clone size: NA; CDR3 DNA: TGTGCCAGCAGTGACCCCCAACAGCTATTGAACACTGAAGCTTTCTTT; CDR3 protein: CASSDPQQLLNTEAFF